This T cell receptor beta chain stems from a study of T cell responses to AZD1222 COVID-19 vaccine. Findings of the study overall: Reportedly, nearly half the spike-specific TCRs target unmutated variant regions.

Per the germline V gene, CDR1 is SGHNT and CDR2 is YYREEE (reference sequence). The CDR3 extends over 16 amino acids. The trim removed 0 bases at V and 6 bases at J, leaving 3 bases unmatched. As to this clone: The antigen is undetermined.

Repertoires were generated with immunoSEQ multiplex PCR, while TCRdb's copy carries only in-frame clones and drops some. The profile shows around 130,000 clones, approximately 90% of them singletons. The sequence was collected from an adult who received the MenACWY meningococcal vaccine as a control. Specimen: peripheral blood, collected 28 days after the second dose of the MenACWY control vaccine. The V and J genes are TRBV5-4 and TRBJ1-6; 10 bases fit TRBD1. CDR3 sequence reads: CASSLVGTGANSPLHF. In nucleotides, the CDR3 is TGTGCCAGCAGCTTGGTAGGGACAGGGGCTAATTCACCCCTCCACTTT.